The 11 T cell receptor beta chains reported below all come from one sample, sequenced in a study of T-cell reconstitution after alpha-beta-depleted transplantation in children. The TCRbeta library incorporated unique molecular identifiers. TCRdb ran MiXCR on the PCR reads and lists one entry per CDR3 protein. There are some 590,000 distinct CDR3 sequences in the sample; more than 9% occur only once, and less than 4.5% lies in the top ten. The sample was PBMCs from the stem cell graft donor, taken from the stem cell graft. The receptors shown here come from a human donor who donated a stem cell graft to a child with acute myeloid leukemia.

The V gene is TRBV18, the J gene TRBJ2-5, with D possibly TRBD2 on 6 matching bases. The CDR3 extends over 16 amino acids. V was cut by 3 bases and J by 1 base, with 15 bases left in between. Germline V gene sequence: CDR1 KGHSH, CDR2 LQKENI. CDR3 sequence reads: CASSPEGPTFQETQYF. CDR3 bases: TGTGCCAGCTCACCGGAGGGACCAACTTTCCAAGAGACCCAGTACTTC.

This clonotype was observed a few times. The J gene is TRBJ1-1, the V gene TRBV27; D possibly corresponds to TRBD1 (6 bases). The CDR3 contains 16 residues. CDR1 and CDR2 from the germline V gene are MNHEY and SMNVEV (reference sequence). Trimming left V 0 bases short and J 2 bases short, with 13 bases between. Here the CDR3 DNA reads TGTGCCAGCAGTTTATCGGCGGGGGCAGAAAACACTGAAGCTTTCTTT. Amino acids: CASSLSAGAENTEAFF.

This clonotype was detected a few times. The chain combines TRBV20-1 with TRBJ2-1; TRBD2 might be the D (7 bases). Trimming took 2 bases from V and 3 from J, leaving 14 bases between them. The germline V gene has CDR1 DFQATT and CDR2 SNEGSKA (reference sequence). This CDR3 spans 15 amino acids. The CDR3 nucleotides are TGCAGTGCTAGATCCTCTAGGGGGGGCTACAATGAGCAGTTCTTC. Translated, it gives CSARSSRGGYNEQFF.

The table lists this clonotype with a few counts. DNA of the CDR3: TGTGCCAGCAGCCCGGGAGGAGGGCTCCAAAACATTCAGTACTTC. Protein: CASSPGGGLQNIQYF. The rearrangement joins TRBV6-1 to TRBJ2-4; TRBD2 matches 7 bases. The V gene end was trimmed by 6 bases and the J gene end by 5 bases; junction bases not matched to a gene: 10. Germline assignment: CDR1 MNHNS and CDR2 SASEGT. The CDR3 is 15 residues long.

This chain connects TRBV3-1 to TRBJ2-3; D uncertain. Germline CDR1 LGHDT, CDR2 YNNKEL (reference sequence). The germline V and J ends were trimmed by 4 bases and 2 bases, with 13 bases remaining between them. The CDR3 is made up of 15 amino acids. CDR3 DNA sequence: TGTGCCAGCAGCCCGACCCAAGGGCCCACAGATACGCAGTATTTT. It specifies CASSPTQGPTDTQYF.

The chain joins TRBV27 to TRBJ1-1; weak D call: TRBD1 (6 bases). From germline, CDR1 is MNHEY and CDR2 SMNVEV (reference sequence). The CDR3 contains 14 residues. V was trimmed by 0 bases and J by 4 bases, leaving 9 bases between them. The CDR3 sequence: CASSLSRGGTEAFF. The CDR3 nucleotides are TGTGCCAGCAGTTTATCGAGGGGGGGCACTGAAGCTTTCTTT.

The rearrangement links TRBV29-1 to TRBJ2-3; 12 positions agree with TRBD2. From germline, CDR1 is SQVTM and CDR2 ANQGSEA. This CDR3 spans 14 amino acids. The ends lost 7 bases at V and 2 bases at J; junction bases unmatched: 4. The CDR3 sequence is CSAGTSGFTDTQYF. CDR3 bases: TGCAGCGCCGGGACTAGCGGGTTCACAGATACGCAGTATTTT.

The rearrangement links TRBV20-1 to TRBJ2-1; either TRBD1 or TRBD2 may supply D (5 bases each). Trimming shortened V by 4 bases and J by 10 bases, and 23 bases separated the two germline ends. CDR3 length: 15 residues. Looked up from germline, CDR1 is DFQATT and CDR2 is SNEGSKA (reference sequence). CDR3 region: CSANIGAGIQEEQFF. In DNA, the CDR3 is TGCAGTGCTAATATCGGGGCGGGCATACAGGAGGAGCAGTTCTTC.

This clonotype was observed many times. The chain is built from TRBV5-1 and TRBJ1-1; a weak D match, TRBD1 (5 bases). V dropped 0 bases and J dropped 8 bases, with 8 bases sitting between them. The CDR3 is 12 amino acids. CDR1 SGHRS and CDR2 YFSETQ come from the germline V gene. DNA for the CDR3: TGCGCCAGCAGCTTGGGGGGGAACGAAGCTTTCTTT. Protein: CASSLGGNEAFF.

Comment on this clonotype: A junction boundary mismatches the germline segment, possibly from a read error. The chain links TRBV7-3 to TRBJ2-1; D ambiguous. The CDR3 runs 11 residues. Per germline, CDR1 SGHTA and CDR2 FQGTGA. CDR3 sequence: CASSSEHERFF. CDR3 DNA sequence: TGTGCCAGCAGCTCCGAGCATGAGCGGTTCTTC.

This clonotype came up a few times. The chain combines TRBV20-1 with TRBJ1-1, with D possibly being TRBD1 (5 bases). The CDR3 runs to 13 residues. The germline V gene encodes CDR1 DFQATT and CDR2 SNEGSKA (reference sequence). The CDR3 region has the DNA TGCATTATAAATTGGGGGTCCGACACTGAAGCTTTCTTT. This translates into CIINWGSDTEAFF.